The rows below give T cell receptor beta chains drawn from one sample of a study of regulatory T cells in long-lasting Graves disease. From the multiplex PCR reads, TCRdb called clonotypes with MiXCR, one entry per CDR3 protein. The table records 400,000 to 450,000 distinct CDR3 sequences, 14% to 15% of them present only once. These data are also associated with another study on T cells in Graves' hyperthyroidism and ophthalmopathy.

Specimen: peripheral blood mononuclear cells (PBMCs), collected at new diagnosis, from a patient treated with antithyroid drugs. These receptors all come from a woman between 25 and 40 years old with Graves disease. CDR3s include the opening cysteine and the closing phenylalanine or tryptophan. The D gene is left open where the match is weak. Size values are once, few and many counts, or a class for expanded clones, and some rows have none.

>TRBV12-3/TRBV12-4|NA|TRBJ1-1|many
CASSPAAEAFF
TGTGCCAGCAGTCCGGCGGCTGAAGCTTTCTTT
>TRBV2|TRBD1|TRBJ2-1|many
CASSADRGSYNEQFF
TGTGCCAGCAGTGCCGACAGGGGATCCTACAATGAGCAGTTCTTC
>TRBV7-3|NA|TRBJ2-1|many
CASSLATGNGGGEQFF
TGTGCCAGCAGCTTAGCGACAGGGAATGGGGGAGGTGAGCAGTTCTTC
>TRBV19|NA|TRBJ2-3|few
CASSPRVRTDTQYF
TGTGCCAGTAGTCCACGGGTCCGCACAGATACGCAGTATTTT
>TRBV5-8|TRBD2|TRBJ2-1|NA
CASSLKGLAGGSAYNEQFF
TGTGCCAGCAGCTTGAAAGGACTAGCGGGAGGCTCGGCCTACAATGAGCAGTTCTTC
>TRBV28|TRBD1|TRBJ2-7|many
CATTRTGNYEQYF
TGTGCCACCACCAGGACAGGGAACTACGAGCAGTACTTC
>TRBV7-2|TRBD2|TRBJ2-1|many
CASSFPGLADSYNEQFF
TGTGCCAGCAGCTTCCCAGGACTAGCGGATTCCTACAATGAGCAGTTCTTC
>TRBV11-1|TRBD2|TRBJ2-3|many
CASSPSGSSDTQYF
TGTGCCAGCTCCCCTAGCGGGAGCTCGGATACGCAGTATTTT
>TRBV3-1|NA|TRBJ1-1|many
CASSQKGRNTEAFF
TGTGCCAGCAGCCAAAAGGGGCGGAACACTGAAGCTTTCTTT
>TRBV11-1|NA|TRBJ1-1|NA
CASSLVGGEYLTGPFTEAFF
TGTGCCAGCAGCTTAGTGGGTGGGGAATACTTGACCGGGCCTTTCACTGAAGCTTTCTTT
>TRBV18|NA|TRBJ2-1|many
CASSPGGRQDNEQFF
TGTGCCAGCTCACCTGGGGGTAGACAGGACAATGAGCAGTTCTTC
>TRBV2|NA|TRBJ1-4|many
CASRAGRKATNEKLFF
TGTGCCAGCAGGGCGGGACGGAAAGCAACTAATGAAAAACTGTTTTTT
>TRBV5-1|NA|TRBJ1-4|NA
CASSYNGNEKLFF
TGCGCCAGCAGCTATAACGGTAATGAAAAACTGTTTTTT
>TRBV10-3|NA|TRBJ2-5|NA
CAISGTDRKTQYF
TGTGCCATCAGTGGTACTGACCGAAAGACCCAGTACTTC
>TRBV25-1|NA|TRBJ1-6|NA
CASSEYVGLDNSPLHF
TGTGCCAGCAGTGAATATGTGGGGCTTGATAATTCACCCCTCCACTTT
>TRBV30|NA|TRBJ2-1|many
CAWSVSGRQFF
TGTGCCTGGAGTGTAAGCGGCAGGCAGTTCTTC
>TRBV12-3/TRBV12-4|TRBD2|TRBJ2-7|many
CASSLVWGLAGSYEQYF
TGTGCCAGCAGTTTAGTTTGGGGACTAGCGGGCTCCTACGAGCAGTACTTC
>TRBV12-3/TRBV12-4|NA|TRBJ2-5|many
CASSFASRQETQYF
TGTGCCAGCAGTTTTGCGTCAAGACAAGAGACCCAGTACTTC
>TRBV13|TRBD2|TRBJ2-2|few
CASTPGLGATGELFF
TGTGCCAGCACCCCCGGACTAGGGGCCACCGGGGAGCTGTTTTTT
>TRBV7-2|NA|TRBJ2-1|many
CASSLAWSNEQFF
TGTGCCAGCAGCCTTGCTTGGAGCAATGAGCAGTTCTTC